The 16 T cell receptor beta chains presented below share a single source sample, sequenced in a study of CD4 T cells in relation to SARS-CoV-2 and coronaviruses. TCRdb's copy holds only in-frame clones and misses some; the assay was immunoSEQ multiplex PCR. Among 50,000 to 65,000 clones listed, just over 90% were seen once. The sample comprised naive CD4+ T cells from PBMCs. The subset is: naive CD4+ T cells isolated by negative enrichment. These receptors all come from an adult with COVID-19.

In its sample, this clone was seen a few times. This CDR3 is CASSLGTGRDTGELFF. The CDR3 DNA is TGTGCCAGCAGCTTAGGGACAGGGAGAGACACCGGGGAGCTGTTTTTT. V and J are TRBV7-6 and TRBJ2-2; 8 nucleotides agree with TRBD1. This CDR3 comprises 16 residues. After removal of 1 base from V and 3 bases from J, the junction contained 4 bases not matched to a gene. Germline loops: CDR1 SGHVS, CDR2 FNYEAQ.

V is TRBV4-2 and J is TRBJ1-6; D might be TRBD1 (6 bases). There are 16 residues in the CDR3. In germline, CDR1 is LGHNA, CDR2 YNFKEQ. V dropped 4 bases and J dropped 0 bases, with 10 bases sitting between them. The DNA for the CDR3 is TGTGCCAGCAGCCCTGACAGGAGCTCCTATAATTCACCCCTCCACTTT. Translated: CASSPDRSSYNSPLHF.

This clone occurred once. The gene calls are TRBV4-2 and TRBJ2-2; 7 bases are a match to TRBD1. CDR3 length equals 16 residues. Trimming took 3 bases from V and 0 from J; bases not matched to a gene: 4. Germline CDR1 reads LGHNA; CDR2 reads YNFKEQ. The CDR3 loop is CASSQGGTANTGELFF. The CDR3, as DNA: TGTGCCAGCAGCCAGGGTGGGACAGCGAACACCGGGGAGCTGTTTTTT.

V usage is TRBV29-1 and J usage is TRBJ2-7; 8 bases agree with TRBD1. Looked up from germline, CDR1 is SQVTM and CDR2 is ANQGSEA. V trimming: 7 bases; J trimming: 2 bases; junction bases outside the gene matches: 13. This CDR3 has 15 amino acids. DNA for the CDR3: TGCAGCGCCTGGGACAGGAGGGATAATCCCTACGAGCAGTACTTC. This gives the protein CSAWDRRDNPYEQYF.

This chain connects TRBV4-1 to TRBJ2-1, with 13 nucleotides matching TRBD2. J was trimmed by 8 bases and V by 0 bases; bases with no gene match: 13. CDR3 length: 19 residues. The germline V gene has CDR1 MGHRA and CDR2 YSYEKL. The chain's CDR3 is CASSQETGLAGITSDEQFF. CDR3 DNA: TGCGCCAGCAGCCAAGAGACGGGACTAGCGGGAATCACGTCGGATGAGCAGTTCTTC.

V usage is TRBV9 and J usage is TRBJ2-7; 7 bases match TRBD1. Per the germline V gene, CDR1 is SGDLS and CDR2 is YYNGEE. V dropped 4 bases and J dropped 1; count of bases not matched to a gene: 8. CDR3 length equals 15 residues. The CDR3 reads CASSSTGTASYEQYF. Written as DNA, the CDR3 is TGTGCCAGCAGCTCCACCGGGACAGCATCCTACGAGCAGTACTTC.

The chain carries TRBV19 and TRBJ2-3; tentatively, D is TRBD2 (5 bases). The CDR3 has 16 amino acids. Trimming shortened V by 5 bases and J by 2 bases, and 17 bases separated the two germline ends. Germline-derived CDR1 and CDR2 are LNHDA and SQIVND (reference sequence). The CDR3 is CASSDRTGLTTDTQYF. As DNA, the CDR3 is TGTGCCAGTAGTGACCGGACGGGATTGACCACAGATACGCAGTATTTT.

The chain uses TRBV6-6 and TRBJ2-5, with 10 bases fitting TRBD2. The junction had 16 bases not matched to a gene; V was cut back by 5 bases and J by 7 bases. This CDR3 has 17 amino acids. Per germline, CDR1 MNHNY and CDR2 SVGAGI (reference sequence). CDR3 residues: CASSQPGTSAYWGTQYF. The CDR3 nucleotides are TGTGCCAGCAGTCAACCCGGGACTAGCGCCTACTGGGGGACCCAGTACTTC.

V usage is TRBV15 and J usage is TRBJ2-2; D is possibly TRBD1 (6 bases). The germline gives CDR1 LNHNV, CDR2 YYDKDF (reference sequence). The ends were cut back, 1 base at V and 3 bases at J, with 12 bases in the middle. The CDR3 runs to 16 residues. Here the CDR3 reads CATSRGTGWDTGELFF. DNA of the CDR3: TGTGCCACCAGCAGAGGTACAGGGTGGGACACCGGGGAGCTGTTTTTT.

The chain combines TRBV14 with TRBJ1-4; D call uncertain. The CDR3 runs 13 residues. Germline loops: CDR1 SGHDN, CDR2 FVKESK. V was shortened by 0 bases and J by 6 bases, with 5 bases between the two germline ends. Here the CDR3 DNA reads TGTGCCAGCAGCCAAGATTGGGATGAAAAACTGTTTTTT. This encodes CASSQDWDEKLFF.

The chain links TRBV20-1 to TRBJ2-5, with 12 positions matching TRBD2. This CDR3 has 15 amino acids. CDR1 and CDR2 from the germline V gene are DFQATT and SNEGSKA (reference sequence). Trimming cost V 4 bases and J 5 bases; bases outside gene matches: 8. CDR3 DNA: TGCAGTGCTATTGATGGACTAGCGGGGCTGGAGACCCAGTACTTC. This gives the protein CSAIDGLAGLETQYF.

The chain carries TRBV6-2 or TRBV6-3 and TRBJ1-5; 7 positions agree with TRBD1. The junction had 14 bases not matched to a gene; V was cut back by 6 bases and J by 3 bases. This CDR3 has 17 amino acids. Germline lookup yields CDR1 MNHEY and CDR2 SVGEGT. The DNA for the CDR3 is TGTGCCAGCAGCAAAAGCCTTCGGACAGGCCTCAATCAGCCCCAGCATTTT. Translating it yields CASSKSLRTGLNQPQHF.

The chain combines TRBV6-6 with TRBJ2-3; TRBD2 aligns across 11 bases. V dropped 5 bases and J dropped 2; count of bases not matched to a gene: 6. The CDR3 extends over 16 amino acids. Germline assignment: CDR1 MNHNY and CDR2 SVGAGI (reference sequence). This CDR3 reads CASSRRTSGYTDTQYF. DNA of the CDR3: TGTGCCAGCAGTAGACGGACTAGCGGGTACACAGATACGCAGTATTTT.

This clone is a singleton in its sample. The CDR3: CASSPGTGFTDTQYF. In DNA, the CDR3 is TGTGCCAGTAGCCCCGGGACAGGGTTTACAGATACGCAGTATTTT. The J gene is TRBJ2-3, the V gene TRBV19; TRBD1 matches 9 bases. Trimming at V came to 6 bases and at J to 3 bases, leaving 7 bases not matched to a gene. Germline V lookup: CDR1 LNHDA, CDR2 SQIVND (reference sequence). The CDR3 spans 15 residues.

This CDR3 is CASSPGIVGEFTQYF. The CDR3 DNA is TGTGCCAGCTCACCAGGAATCGTCGGGGAGTTTACGCAGTATTTT. The V call is TRBV18, the J call TRBJ2-3; TRBD2 might be the D (5 bases). Trimming shortened V by 2 bases and J by 8 bases, and 17 bases separated the two germline ends. The CDR3 is 15 amino acids. CDR1 and CDR2 (germline): KGHSH, LQKENI.

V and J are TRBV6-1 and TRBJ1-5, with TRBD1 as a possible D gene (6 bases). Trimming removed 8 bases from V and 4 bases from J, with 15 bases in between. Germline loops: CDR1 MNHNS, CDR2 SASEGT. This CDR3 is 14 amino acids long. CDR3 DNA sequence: TGTGCCAGCTCCGTTTCGGGGGCAAATCAGCCCCAGCATTTT. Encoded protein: CASSVSGANQPQHF.